This T cell receptor beta chain emerged from a study of blood T cell repertoires in COVID-19. Study-level background: COVID-19 samples collected from the United States, Italy and Spain covered acute and convalescent phases. PBMCs, B-cell-depleted T cells, or T cells were the source of the cDNA or gDNA that made up the material.

Trimming took off 1 base at V and 10 bases at J, with 17 bases between the two ends. This CDR3 is built from 15 residues. Germline V gives CDR1 SGHTA, CDR2 FQGNSA. As processed by the authors: Reference gene primer amplification gave nucleated cell count estimates. The protocol was immunoSEQ multiplex PCR, while the TCRdb copy is restricted to in-frame clones and leaves out a portion. V and J calls and clone size are copied from that table; D and trimming were computed from the DNA. The profile shows a few hundred thousand clones, roughly 80% of them singletons. The clonotype comes from a man in his 60s with acute or convalescent COVID-19. The specimen sequenced was peripheral blood. The J gene is TRBJ2-1, the V gene TRBV7-2; D remains unclear. The CDR3 reads CASSLEFAGSREQFF. The CDR3 coding sequence is TGTGCCAGCAGCTTAGAGTTTGCTGGCAGTCGAGAGCAGTTCTTC.